This T cell receptor (beta chain) was profiled in a study of monozygotic twins with inflammatory bowel disease. Study findings and constraints: Variability may have been added to patient repertoires by differing immunosuppressive treatments. IBD-affected twins scored below their healthy co-twins in TCRbeta diversity (inverse Simpson).

Input per TCR library consisted of roughly 3,500 ng of total RNA. UMIs were attached via template switching, each with a 6-nucleotide sample barcode. TCRdb reanalyzed the 5' RACE reads, giving one entry per CDR3 protein sequence and no DNA. In all, the sample yields 110,000 to 150,000 distinct CDR3 sequences. Note on this clonotype: Its antigen is still unknown.

Germline V gene sequence: CDR1 SGHVS, CDR2 FNYEAQ. CDR3 length equals 16 residues. The TCR comes from a human donor with ulcerative colitis or Crohn's disease, or a healthy co-twin of an affected twin (not recorded which). The sample comprised blood. V and J are TRBV7-6 and TRBJ1-1; as DNA is missing, the TRBD1 call by TCRdb cannot be tested. The CDR3 sequence: CASSLAMTGMNTEAFF.